The T cell receptor beta chain described here comes from a study of T cell responses to AZD1222 COVID-19 vaccine. TCRdb's table, derived via immunoSEQ multiplex PCR, lists solely in-frame clones and lacks some. The table includes about 79,000 clones, approximately 80% detected once. Findings and caveats of the study: It was only after the peak T cell response that any repertoires were sampled. CD4 TCRs linked to vaccination spanned spike, dominating at 160-218 and 743-854. When two AZD1222 doses had been given, Spike-specific TCR breadth and depth rose.

For this clone: Its antigen is currently unknown.

The V gene end was trimmed by 3 bases and the J gene end by 4 bases; junction bases not matched to a gene: 6. The length of the CDR3 is 15 residues. Germline V lookup: CDR1 LNHDA, CDR2 SQIVND (reference sequence). V is TRBV19 and J is TRBJ1-5, with 7 nucleotides matching TRBD1. The clonotype comes from an adult in good health. The starting material was peripheral blood, obtained on day 0 of AZD1222 vaccination. Here the CDR3 reads CASSMQGGGNQPQHF. The CDR3 nucleotides read TGTGCCAGTAGTATGCAGGGGGGTGGGAATCAGCCCCAGCATTTT.